This T cell receptor (beta chain) was recovered during a study of blood T cell repertoires in COVID-19. Germline lookup yields CDR1 SGHRS and CDR2 YFSETQ. Trimming left V 0 bases short and J 8 bases short, with 5 bases between. The CDR3 has 12 residues. Original handling: Estimation of nucleated cell counts relied on the amplification of reference gene primers. The repertoire was sequenced with immunoSEQ multiplex PCR; TCRdb's copy has only in-frame clones and lacks some. The DNA was the basis for D and trimming; V, J and clone size are from that table. The sample consists of about 83,000 clones, around 90% of them appearing once.

Sequenced sample: peripheral blood. V usage is TRBV5-1 and J usage is TRBJ1-4; no clear D gene. The clonotype comes from a woman between 45 and 65 years old with active or convalescent COVID-19. CDR3 protein: CASSLGGEKLFF. DNA for the CDR3: TGCGCCAGCAGCTTGGGAGGGGAAAAACTGTTTTTT.